This T cell receptor (beta chain) was sequenced during a study of cytomegalovirus exposure and HLA in healthy donors. Germline assignment: CDR1 DFQATT and CDR2 SNEGSKA (reference sequence). V was shortened by 3 bases and J by 8 bases, with 10 bases between the two germline ends. The CDR3 spans 11 residues. In regard to this clone: No antigen is known for it.

With 60 Vbeta and 13 Jbeta primers, the PCR was carried out. Method: immunoSEQ multiplex PCR; TCRdb's copy keeps in-frame clones and lacks some. The profile shows about 88,000 clones, approximately 90% of them singletons. Study findings and constraints: Rates of TCR association differed by HLA locus in a later analysis, with DRB1 highest and HLA-C lowest.

The source material was PBMCs. The source of this sequence is a man aged 18 to 30 in good health and CMV-seronegative. The rearrangement links TRBV20-1 to TRBJ1-1; D remains ambiguous. The CDR3 sequence: CSARATREAFF. CDR3 DNA: TGCAGTGCTAGGGCGACACGGGAAGCTTTCTTT.